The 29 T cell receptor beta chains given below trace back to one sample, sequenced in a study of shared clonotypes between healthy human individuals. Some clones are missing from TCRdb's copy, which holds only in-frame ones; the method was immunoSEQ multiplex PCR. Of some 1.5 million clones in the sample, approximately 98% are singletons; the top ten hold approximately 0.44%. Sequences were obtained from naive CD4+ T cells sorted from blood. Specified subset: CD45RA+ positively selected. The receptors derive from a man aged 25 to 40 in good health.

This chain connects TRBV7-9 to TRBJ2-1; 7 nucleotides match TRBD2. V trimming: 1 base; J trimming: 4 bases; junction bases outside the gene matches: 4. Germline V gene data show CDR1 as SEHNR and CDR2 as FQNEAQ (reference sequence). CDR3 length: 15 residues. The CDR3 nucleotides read TGTGCCAGCAGCTTAGTGAGCGGGATTTACAATGAGCAGTTCTTC. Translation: CASSLVSGIYNEQFF.

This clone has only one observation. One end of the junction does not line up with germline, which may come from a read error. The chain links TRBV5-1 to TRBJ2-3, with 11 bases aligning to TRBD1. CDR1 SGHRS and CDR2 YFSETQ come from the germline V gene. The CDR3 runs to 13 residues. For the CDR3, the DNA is TGCGCCAGCAGCTTGGCCCGGGACAGGGGGGCGTCTTTT. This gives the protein CASSLARDRGASF.

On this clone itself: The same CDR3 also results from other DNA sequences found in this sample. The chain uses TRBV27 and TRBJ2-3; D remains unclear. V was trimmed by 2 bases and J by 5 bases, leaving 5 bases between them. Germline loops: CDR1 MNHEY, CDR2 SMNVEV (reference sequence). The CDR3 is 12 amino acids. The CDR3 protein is CASSLRRDTQYF. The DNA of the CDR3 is TGTGCCAGCAGTTTACGTAGAGATACGCAGTATTTT.

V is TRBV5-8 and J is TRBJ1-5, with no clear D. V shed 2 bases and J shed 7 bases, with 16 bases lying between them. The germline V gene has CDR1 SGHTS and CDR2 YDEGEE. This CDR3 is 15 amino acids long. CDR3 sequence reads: CASSLNWGYGQPQHF. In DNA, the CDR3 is TGTGCCAGCAGCTTAAATTGGGGATACGGGCAGCCCCAGCATTTT.

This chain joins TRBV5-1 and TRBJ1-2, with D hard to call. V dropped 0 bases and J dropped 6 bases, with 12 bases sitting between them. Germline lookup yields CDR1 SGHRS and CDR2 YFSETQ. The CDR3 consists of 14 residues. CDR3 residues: CASSLGWPHDGYTF. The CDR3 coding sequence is TGCGCCAGCAGCTTGGGATGGCCGCACGATGGCTACACCTTC.

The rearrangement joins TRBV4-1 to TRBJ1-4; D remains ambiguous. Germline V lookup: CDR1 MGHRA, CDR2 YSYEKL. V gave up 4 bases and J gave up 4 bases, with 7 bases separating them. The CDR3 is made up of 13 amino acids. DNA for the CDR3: TGCGCCAGCAGCCCCAGGAGTAATGAAAAACTGTTTTTT. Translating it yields CASSPRSNEKLFF.

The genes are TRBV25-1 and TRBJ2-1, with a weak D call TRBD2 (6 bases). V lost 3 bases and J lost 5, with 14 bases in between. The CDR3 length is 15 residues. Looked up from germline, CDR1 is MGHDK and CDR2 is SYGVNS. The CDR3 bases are TGTGCCAGCAGTGATGAGGGAGGCAGTAACAATGAGCAGTTCTTC. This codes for CASSDEGGSNNEQFF.

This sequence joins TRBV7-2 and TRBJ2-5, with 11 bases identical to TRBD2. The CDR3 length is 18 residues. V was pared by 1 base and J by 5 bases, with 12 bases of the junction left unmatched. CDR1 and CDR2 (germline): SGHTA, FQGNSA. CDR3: CASSLVRLAGPRGETQYF. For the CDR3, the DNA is TGTGCCAGCAGCTTAGTTAGACTAGCGGGACCTCGGGGGGAGACCCAGTACTTC.

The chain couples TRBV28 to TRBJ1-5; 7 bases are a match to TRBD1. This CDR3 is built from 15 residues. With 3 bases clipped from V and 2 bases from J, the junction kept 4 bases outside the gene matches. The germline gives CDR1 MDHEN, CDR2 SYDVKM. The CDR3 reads CASSLIGTGNQPQHF. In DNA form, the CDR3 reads TGTGCCAGCAGTTTGATCGGGACAGGCAATCAGCCCCAGCATTTT.

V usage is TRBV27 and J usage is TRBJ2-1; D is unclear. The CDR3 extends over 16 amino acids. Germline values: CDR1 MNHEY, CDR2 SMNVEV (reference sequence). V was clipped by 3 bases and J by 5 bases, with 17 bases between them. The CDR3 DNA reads TGTGCCAGCAGTTTTAGGAGAGAAACATGGAACAATGAGCAGTTCTTC. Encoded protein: CASSFRRETWNNEQFF.

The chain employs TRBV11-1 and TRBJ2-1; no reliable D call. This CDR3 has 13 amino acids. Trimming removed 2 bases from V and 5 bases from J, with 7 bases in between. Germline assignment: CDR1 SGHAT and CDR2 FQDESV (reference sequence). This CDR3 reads CASSLNAHNEQFF. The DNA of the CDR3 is TGTGCCAGCAGCTTAAATGCTCACAATGAGCAGTTCTTC.

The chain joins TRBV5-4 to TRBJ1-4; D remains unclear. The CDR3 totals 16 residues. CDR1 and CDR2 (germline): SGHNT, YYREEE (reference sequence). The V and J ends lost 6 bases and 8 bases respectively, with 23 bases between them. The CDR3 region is CASTNAPNGVGEKLFF. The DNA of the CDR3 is TGTGCCAGCACTAATGCTCCAAACGGGGTTGGAGAAAAACTGTTTTTT.

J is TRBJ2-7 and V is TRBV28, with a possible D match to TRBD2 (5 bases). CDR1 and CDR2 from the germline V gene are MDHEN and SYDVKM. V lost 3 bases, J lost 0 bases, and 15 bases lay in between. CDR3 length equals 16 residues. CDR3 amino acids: CASSFTTTPSSYEQYF. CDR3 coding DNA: TGTGCCAGCAGTTTTACGACTACCCCGAGCTCCTACGAGCAGTACTTC.

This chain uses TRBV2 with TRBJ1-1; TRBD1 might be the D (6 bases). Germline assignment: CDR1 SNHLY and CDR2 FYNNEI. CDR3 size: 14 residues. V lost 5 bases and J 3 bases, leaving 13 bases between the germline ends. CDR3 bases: TGTGCCAGCAGTAACAGGGAGGCGGACACTGAAGCTTTCTTT. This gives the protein CASSNREADTEAFF.

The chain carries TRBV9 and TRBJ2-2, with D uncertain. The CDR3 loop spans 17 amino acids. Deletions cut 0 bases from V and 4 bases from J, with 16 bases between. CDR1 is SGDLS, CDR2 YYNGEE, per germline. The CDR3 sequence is CASSVVYGSLPTGELFF. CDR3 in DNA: TGTGCCAGCAGCGTAGTATATGGCAGTTTGCCCACCGGGGAGCTGTTTTTT.

CDR3 nucleotides: TGTGCCAGCAGTTTCACTCTACTAGCGGACTCCTACGAGCAGTACTTC. It encodes CASSFTLLADSYEQYF. This chain connects TRBV27 to TRBJ2-7; TRBD2 aligns across 8 bases. Germline V gene lookup returns CDR1 MNHEY and CDR2 SMNVEV (reference sequence). Unmatched junction bases numbered 7, after V lost 3 bases and J lost 0 bases. This CDR3 has 16 residues.

The CDR3 here is CASSSQTSGKWNNEQFF. CDR3 coding DNA: TGCGCCAGCAGCTCCCAGACTAGCGGGAAGTGGAACAATGAGCAGTTCTTC. The chain has TRBV4-3 and TRBJ2-1; 11 positions match TRBD2. Trimming at V came to 5 bases and at J to 5 bases, leaving 11 bases not matched to a gene. Germline V gene sequence: CDR1 LGHNA, CDR2 YSLEER. The length of the CDR3 is 17 residues.

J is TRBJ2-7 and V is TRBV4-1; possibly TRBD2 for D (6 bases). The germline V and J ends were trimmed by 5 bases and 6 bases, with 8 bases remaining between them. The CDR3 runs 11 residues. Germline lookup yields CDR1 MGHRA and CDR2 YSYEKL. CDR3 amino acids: CASSFGGEQYF. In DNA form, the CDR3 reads TGCGCCAGCAGCTTCGGGGGCGAGCAGTACTTC.

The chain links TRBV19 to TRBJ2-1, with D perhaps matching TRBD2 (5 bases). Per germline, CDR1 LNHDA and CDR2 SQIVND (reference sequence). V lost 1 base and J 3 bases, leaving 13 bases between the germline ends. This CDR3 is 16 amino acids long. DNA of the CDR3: TGTGCCAGTAGTATAGGAGTGGGAGCAAACTACAATGAGCAGTTCTTC. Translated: CASSIGVGANYNEQFF.

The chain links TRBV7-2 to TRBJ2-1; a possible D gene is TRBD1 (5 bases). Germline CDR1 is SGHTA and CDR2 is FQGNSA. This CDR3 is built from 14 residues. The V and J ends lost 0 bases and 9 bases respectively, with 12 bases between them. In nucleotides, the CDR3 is TGTGCCAGCAGCTTAGCCAAGGGGATCGGTGAGCAGTTCTTC. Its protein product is CASSLAKGIGEQFF.

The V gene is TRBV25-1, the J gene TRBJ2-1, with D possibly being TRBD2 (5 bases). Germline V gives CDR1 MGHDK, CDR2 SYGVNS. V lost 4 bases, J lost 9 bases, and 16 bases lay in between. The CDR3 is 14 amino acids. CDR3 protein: CASSGTSGTSEQFF. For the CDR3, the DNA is TGTGCCAGCAGTGGTACTAGTGGTACCAGTGAGCAGTTCTTC.

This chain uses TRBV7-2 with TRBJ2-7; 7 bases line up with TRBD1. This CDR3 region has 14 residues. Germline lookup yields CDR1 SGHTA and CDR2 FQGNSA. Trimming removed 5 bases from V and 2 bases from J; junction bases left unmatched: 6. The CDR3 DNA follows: TGTGCCAGCAGCGTGGGACAGATCCCCTACGAGCAGTACTTC. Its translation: CASSVGQIPYEQYF.

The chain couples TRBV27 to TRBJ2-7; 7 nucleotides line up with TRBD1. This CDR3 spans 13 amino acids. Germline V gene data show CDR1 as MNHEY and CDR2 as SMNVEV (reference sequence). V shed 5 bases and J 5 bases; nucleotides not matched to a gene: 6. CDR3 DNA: TGTGCCAGCAGTAGACAGGGTAAAAACGAGCAGTACTTC. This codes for CASSRQGKNEQYF.

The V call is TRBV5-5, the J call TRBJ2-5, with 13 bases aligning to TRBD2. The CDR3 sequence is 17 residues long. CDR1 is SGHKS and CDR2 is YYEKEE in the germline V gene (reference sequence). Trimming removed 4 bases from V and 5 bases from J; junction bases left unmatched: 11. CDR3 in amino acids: CASSPLLLAGGRETQYF. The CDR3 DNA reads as TGTGCCAGCAGCCCACTCTTACTAGCGGGAGGGCGGGAGACCCAGTACTTC.

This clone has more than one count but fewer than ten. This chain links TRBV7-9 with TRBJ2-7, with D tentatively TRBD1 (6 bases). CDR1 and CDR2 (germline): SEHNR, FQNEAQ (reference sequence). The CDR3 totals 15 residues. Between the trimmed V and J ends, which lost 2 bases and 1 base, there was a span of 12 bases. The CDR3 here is CASSLLGDKSYEQYF. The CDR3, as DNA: TGTGCCAGCAGCTTACTCGGGGACAAATCCTACGAGCAGTACTTC. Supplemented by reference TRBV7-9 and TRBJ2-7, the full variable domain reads DTGVSQNPRHKITKRGQNVTFRCDPISEHNRLYWYRQTLGQGPEFLTYFQNEAQLEKSRLLSDRFSAERPKGSFSTLEIQRTEQGDSAMYLCASSLLGDKSYEQYFGPGTRLTVT.

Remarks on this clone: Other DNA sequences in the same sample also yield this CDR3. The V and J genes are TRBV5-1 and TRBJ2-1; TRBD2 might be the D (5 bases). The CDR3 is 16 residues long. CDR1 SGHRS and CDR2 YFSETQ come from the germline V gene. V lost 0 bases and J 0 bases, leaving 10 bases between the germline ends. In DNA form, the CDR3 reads TGCGCCAGCAGCTTGGTACCGGGAAGCTCCTACAATGAGCAGTTCTTC. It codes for CASSLVPGSSYNEQFF.

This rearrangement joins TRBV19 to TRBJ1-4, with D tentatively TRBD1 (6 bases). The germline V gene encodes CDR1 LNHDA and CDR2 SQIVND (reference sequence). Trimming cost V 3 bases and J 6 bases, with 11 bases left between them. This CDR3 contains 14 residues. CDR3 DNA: TGTGCCAGTAGTATTCTCAGGGGCGATGAAAAACTGTTTTTT. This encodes CASSILRGDEKLFF.

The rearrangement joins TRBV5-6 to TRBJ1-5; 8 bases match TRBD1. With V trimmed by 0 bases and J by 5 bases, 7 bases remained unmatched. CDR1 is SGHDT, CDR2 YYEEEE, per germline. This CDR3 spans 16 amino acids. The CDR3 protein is CASSLVAGGSDQPQHF. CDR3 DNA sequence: TGTGCCAGCAGCTTGGTGGCAGGGGGCTCTGATCAGCCCCAGCATTTT.

CDR3 sequence reads: CASSPGVVGTYEQYF. The CDR3, as DNA: TGTGCCAGCTCACCTGGTGTGGTAGGCACCTACGAGCAGTACTTC. This chain connects TRBV18 to TRBJ2-7; D remains unclear. The V and J ends lost 3 bases and 2 bases respectively, with 14 bases between them. Germline V gene sequence: CDR1 KGHSH, CDR2 LQKENI. The CDR3 contains 15 residues.